This T cell receptor beta chain was found in a study of shared clonotypes between healthy human individuals. Trimming took 5 bases from V and 3 from J, leaving 10 bases between them. There are 13 residues in the CDR3. Germline values: CDR1 MNHEY, CDR2 SMNVEV (reference sequence). Comments on this clone: The antigen remains unidentified. The identical CDR3 is also encoded by other nucleotide sequences in the sample.

How the authors handled the data: With immunoSEQ giving junction-only sequences and no quality scores, filtering differed. The repertoire was sequenced with immunoSEQ multiplex PCR; TCRdb's copy has only in-frame clones and lacks some. That table gives V, J and clone size, and the DNA gave D and trimming. The data contain more than 1 million clones, about 84% of them seen just once; the ten biggest clones take up approximately 0.52%. Study-level results: For naive CD4 cells, 5% to 6.5% of clonotypes were shared across a handful of donors. The expectation was that sequencing depth would affect clonotype sharing among donors. Clonotypes which were not shared had lower generation probabilities than clonotypes that all four donors shared.

The sequence derives from a man in his late teens or twenties in good health. Some clones in this sample may be carry-over from other donors' samples. The sequenced sample was memory CD4+ T cells from PBMCs. Stated subset: CD45RA-negative fraction. V is TRBV27 and J is TRBJ1-1; D is unclear. CDR3 DNA: TGTGCCAGCAGTCTCAACGGGGACACTGAAGCTTTCTTT. Translation gives CASSLNGDTEAFF.